This entry lists 14 T cell receptor beta chains sequenced from one sample in a study of monozygotic twins with inflammatory bowel disease. From its re-call of the 5' RACE reads, TCRdb lists each CDR3 protein once, without DNA. The sample table sets out around 210,000 distinct CDR3 sequences. The sample consisted of blood. The receptors were sampled from a human donor with ulcerative colitis or Crohn's disease, or a healthy co-twin of an affected twin (not recorded which).

The V call is TRBV11-1, the J call TRBJ1-2; TCRdb lists TRBD1, though no DNA is available to test this call. From germline, CDR1 is SGHAT and CDR2 FQDESV (reference sequence). The CDR3 is 18 amino acids. The CDR3 is CASSSMPWTAQTQGGYTF.

This chain connects TRBV11-1 to TRBJ1-2; TCRdb indicates TRBD1, and absent DNA this call remains unverified. Germline V gene data show CDR1 as SGHAT and CDR2 as FQDESV (reference sequence). The CDR3 is 19 residues long. CDR3 in amino acids: CASSYRALAGSTGNYGYTF.

This rearrangement joins TRBV5-4 to TRBJ1-2. CDR1 SGHNT and CDR2 YYREEE come from the germline V gene (reference sequence). The CDR3 is made up of 14 amino acids. CDR3 sequence: CASSLDRNFYGYTF.

This chain uses TRBV4-3 with TRBJ2-1. Germline V gene lookup returns CDR1 LGHNA and CDR2 YSLEER. The CDR3 is made up of 14 amino acids. CDR3 in amino acids: CASSQEPRINEQFF.

The chain uses TRBV29-1 and TRBJ2-2; no DNA is available, so the TRBD1 call from TCRdb remains unchecked. There are 14 residues in the CDR3. CDR1 is SQVTM and CDR2 is ANQGSEA in the germline V gene. CDR3 sequence reads: CSAGTGVVTGELFF.

The chain combines TRBV5-1 with TRBJ2-3. CDR1 and CDR2 from the germline V gene are SGHRS and YFSETQ. There are 16 residues in the CDR3. CDR3 amino acids: CASSLNLQRSTDTQYF.

V usage is TRBV6-5 and J usage is TRBJ1-1. Germline CDR1 is MNHEY and CDR2 is SVGAGI. This CDR3 spans 13 amino acids. The CDR3 protein is CASSYSENTEAFF.

The chain couples TRBV25-1 to TRBJ1-1; TCRdb's assignment of TRBD1 cannot be checked, as there is no DNA. The CDR3 runs to 13 residues. The germline V gene has CDR1 MGHDK and CDR2 SYGVNS. Here the CDR3 reads CASRGTLNTEAFF.

The chain links TRBV5-1 to TRBJ1-5; with no DNA, the TCRdb D assignment of TRBD1 cannot be verified. The CDR3 has 15 amino acids. Germline CDR1 is SGHRS and CDR2 is YFSETQ. CDR3 protein: CASRADSLANQPQHF. Together with reference TRBV5-1 and TRBJ1-5, the CDR3 gives the full variable domain: KAGVTQTPRYLIKTRGQQVTLSCSPISGHRSVSWYQQTPGQGLQFLFEYFSETQRNKGNFPGRFSGRQFSNSRSEMNVSTLELGDSALYLCASRADSLANQPQHFGDGTRLSIL.

V gene TRBV20-1 combines with J gene TRBJ1-2; the TCRdb call, TRBD1, lacks DNA for checking. The CDR3 is 12 residues long. Germline CDR1 reads DFQATT; CDR2 reads SNEGSKA (reference sequence). This CDR3 is CSAGDGHYGYTF.

J is TRBJ2-3 and V is TRBV7-2; the D call from TCRdb, TRBD1, cannot be confirmed without DNA. Per the germline V gene, CDR1 is SGHTA and CDR2 is FQGNSA. CDR3 length: 15 residues. The CDR3 is CASSLLNAGLDTQYF. Full variable domain (missing parts from reference TRBV7-2 and TRBJ2-3): GAGVSQSPSNKVTEKGKDVELRCDPISGHTALYWYRQSLGQGLEFLIYFQGNSAPDKSGLPSDRFSAERTGGSVSTLTIQRTQQEDSAVYLCASSLLNAGLDTQYFGPGTRLTVL.

The rearrangement joins TRBV7-2 to TRBJ2-2; checking the TCRdb D call of TRBD1 is not possible without DNA. CDR1 and CDR2 from the germline V gene are SGHTA and FQGNSA. This CDR3 spans 16 amino acids. The CDR3 spells CASSSWTGGNLGELFF.

This clonotype is called medium-sized based on its frequency. V usage is TRBV7-9 and J usage is TRBJ2-7; as DNA is missing, the TRBD1 call by TCRdb cannot be tested. CDR3 length: 12 residues. Germline-derived CDR1 and CDR2 are SEHNR and FQNEAQ (reference sequence). The CDR3 protein is CASSLNPVEQYF.

The chain carries TRBV12-3 or TRBV12-4 and TRBJ2-7; TCRdb gives TRBD2 as the D gene, but with no DNA this cannot be confirmed. This CDR3 comprises 16 residues. The CDR3 sequence is CASSLTPPPGSYEQYF.